The TCR beta chain under discussion was sequenced for a study of shared clonotypes between healthy human individuals. The V and J ends lost 6 bases and 5 bases respectively, with 20 bases between them. CDR3 length: 15 amino acids. Germline lookup yields CDR1 MNHEY and CDR2 SMNVEV (reference sequence). Naive CD8 cells were CD45RO-negative, positively selected for CCR7, excluding terminally differentiated effector memory CD45RA+ cells. Every donor was a Caucasian adult from Nashville, Tennessee. Method: immunoSEQ multiplex PCR; TCRdb's copy keeps in-frame clones and lacks some. The table lists around 1.9 million clones, around 95% of them singletons, with about 1.7% in the top ten.

The V and J genes are TRBV27 and TRBJ2-7; D assignment may be TRBD1 or TRBD2 (5 bases each). This receptor was identified in a young man in good health. Some clones in this sample may be carry-over from other donors' samples. The sequenced sample was naive CD8+ T cells from PBMCs. The CDR3 nucleotides are TGTGCCAGCAGCTACGCCGGGGCAGGAAGGGACGAGCAGTACTTC. Its protein is CASSYAGAGRDEQYF.